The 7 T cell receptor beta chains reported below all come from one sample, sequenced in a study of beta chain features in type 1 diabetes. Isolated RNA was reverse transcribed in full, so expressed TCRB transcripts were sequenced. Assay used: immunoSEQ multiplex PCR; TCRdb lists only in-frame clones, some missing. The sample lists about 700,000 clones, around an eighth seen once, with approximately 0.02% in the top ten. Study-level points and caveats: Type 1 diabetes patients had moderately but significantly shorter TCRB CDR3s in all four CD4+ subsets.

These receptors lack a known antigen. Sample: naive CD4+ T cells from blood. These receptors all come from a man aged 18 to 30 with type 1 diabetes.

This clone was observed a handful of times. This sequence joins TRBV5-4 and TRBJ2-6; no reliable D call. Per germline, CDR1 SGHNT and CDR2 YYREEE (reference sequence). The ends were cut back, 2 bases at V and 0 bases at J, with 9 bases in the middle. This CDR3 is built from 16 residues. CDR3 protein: CASSFGSTSGANVLTF. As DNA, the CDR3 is TGTGCCAGCAGCTTTGGGTCGACCTCTGGGGCCAACGTCCTGACTTTC.

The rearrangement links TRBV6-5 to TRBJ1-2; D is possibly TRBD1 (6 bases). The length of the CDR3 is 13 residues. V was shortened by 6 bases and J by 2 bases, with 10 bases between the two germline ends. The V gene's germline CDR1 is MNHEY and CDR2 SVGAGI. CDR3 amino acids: CASSHGQNYGYTF. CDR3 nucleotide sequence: TGTGCCAGCAGCCACGGACAGAACTATGGCTACACCTTC.

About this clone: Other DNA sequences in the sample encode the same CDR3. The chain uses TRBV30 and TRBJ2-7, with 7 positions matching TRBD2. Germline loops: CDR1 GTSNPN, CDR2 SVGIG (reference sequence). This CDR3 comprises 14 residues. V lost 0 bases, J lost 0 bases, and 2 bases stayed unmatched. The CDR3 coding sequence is TGTGCCTGGAGTGTGGGCGGGAGCTCCTACGAGCAGTACTTC. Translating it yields CAWSVGGSSYEQYF.

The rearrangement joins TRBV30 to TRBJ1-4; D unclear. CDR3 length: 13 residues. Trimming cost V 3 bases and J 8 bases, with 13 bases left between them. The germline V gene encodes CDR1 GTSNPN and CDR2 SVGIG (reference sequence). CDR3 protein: CAWRDLPDEKLFF. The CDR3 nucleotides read TGTGCCTGGAGGGACCTGCCTGACGAAAAACTGTTTTTT.

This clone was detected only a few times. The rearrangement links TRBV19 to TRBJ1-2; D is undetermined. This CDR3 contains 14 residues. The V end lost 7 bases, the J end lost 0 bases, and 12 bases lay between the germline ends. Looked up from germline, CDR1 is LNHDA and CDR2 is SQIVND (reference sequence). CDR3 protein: CASKPGPANYGYTF. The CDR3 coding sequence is TGTGCCAGTAAACCAGGACCTGCTAACTATGGCTACACCTTC.

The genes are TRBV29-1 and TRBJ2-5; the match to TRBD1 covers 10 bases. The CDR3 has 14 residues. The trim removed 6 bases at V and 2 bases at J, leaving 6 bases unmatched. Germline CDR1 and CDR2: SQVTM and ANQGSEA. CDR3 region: CSVTGTGAQETQYF. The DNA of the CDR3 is TGCAGCGTCACCGGGACAGGGGCTCAAGAGACCCAGTACTTC.

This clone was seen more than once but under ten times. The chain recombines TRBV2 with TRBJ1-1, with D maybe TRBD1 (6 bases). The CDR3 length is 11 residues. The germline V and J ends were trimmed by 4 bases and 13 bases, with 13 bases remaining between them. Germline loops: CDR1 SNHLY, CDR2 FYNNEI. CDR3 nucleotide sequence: TGTGCCAGCAGTGGACAGGAGGCGGATTTCTTT. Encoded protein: CASSGQEADFF.